This TCR beta chain appears in the sequencing data of a study of PD-1 blockade in mismatch repair-deficient tumors (dated by TCRdb to 2016 to 2017). Study-wide context: Between late 2013 and September 2016, the trial enrolled around 91 consecutive patients with over nine mismatch repair-deficient cancer types, every one of whom had been previously treated and was progressing. Tumor-associated T cell clones in the peripheral blood of patients responding to PD-1 blockade were tracked using deep sequencing of TCR CDR3 regions.

The CDR3 holds 14 amino acids from the cysteine to the phenylalanine. Only CDR3 DNA remains: 42 bases, in frame from the first base. Reading the germline V gene (reference sequence) gives CDR1 MNHEY and CDR2 SMNVEV. V and J lose 7 bases and 6 bases, and a span of 18 bases separates them. For this clone: Its target antigen remains unknown. There are no base qualities to consult, and no much larger clone falls within one base.

The library was generated by the immunoSEQ multiplex PCR assay. TCRdb mirrors the immuneACCESS table, restricted to in-frame sequences. Some clones are absent from its copies; in checked studies, under half trace to an unresolved V gene, and the reason for the others is unknown. Here the sample has 75,000 to 85,000 clones; over 75% occur a single time. Roughly 2.7% of the sample comes from the top ten. Results and caveats for the whole study, not just this receptor: After pembrolizumab, tumor-resident clones, which were often undetectable in blood before treatment, expanded rapidly and then contracted, generally ahead of radiologic responses.

This specimen's time point label, interpreted: peripheral blood 12 weeks after first pembrolizumab dose. Mismatch repair deficiency was established in every enrolled patient by polymerase chain reaction or immunohistochemistry. TCR sequencing was carried out for three patients who responded to pembrolizumab therapy. Pembrolizumab PD-1 blockade was prospectively tested in advanced mismatch repair-deficient cancers, regardless of tissue of origin, in the phase II trial. Serial peripheral blood T cell samples were collected before and at multiple times after starting PD-1 blockade. The timing of each blood sample was reported as weeks after the first dose of pembrolizumab.

Rearrangement joined TRBV27 to TRBJ1-2; there is no confident call for the D gene. The TCR originated in an adult with mismatch repair-deficient cancer. Source: peripheral blood, taken 12 weeks after starting pembrolizumab. The CDR3: CASTTRRAADGYTF. DNA sequence: TGTGCCAGCACCACCCGACGGGCAGCGGATGGCTACACCTTC.